This is a list of T cell receptor beta chains from one sample in a study of T cell repertoires in cytomegalovirus infection. TCRdb independently ran MiXCR on the reads; one entry per CDR3 protein. The table lists fewer than 250,000 distinct CDR3 sequences, roughly an eighth of them singletons. Sample: PBMCs. These receptors were obtained from a human donor in good health (CMV status not recorded). Some clones in this sample may be carry-over from other donors' samples. The CDR3 runs from the conserved cysteine through the conserved F or W. D genes are given only for firm matches. Not every row has a clone size; where given, it reads once, few, many or a size class.

TRBV29-1,TRBJ2-4,many,NA,TGCAGCGTTGAGGTAGGGCAAGCCAAAAACATTCAGTACTTC,CSVEVGQAKNIQYF
TRBV4-3,TRBJ2-2,NA,NA,TGCGCCAGCAGCCAAGATTGGGCGGTAGCGGTTTCGAACACCGGGGAGCTGTTTTTT,CASSQDWAVAVSNTGELFF
TRBV24-1,TRBJ2-2,many,TRBD1,TGTGCCACCAGTGCGGGACAGGGAAGAACCGGGGAGCTGTTTTTT,CATSAGQGRTGELFF
TRBV6-5,TRBJ1-2,few,NA,TGTGCCATCTCTACTCGGGCCTCGATGGATGGCTACACCTTC,CAISTRASMDGYTF
TRBV9,TRBJ2-7,NA,NA,TGTGCCAGCAGCGCCGAAGGGGGAATCCCCTACGAGCAGTACTTC,CASSAEGGIPYEQYF
TRBV29-1,TRBJ2-2,many,TRBD1,TGCAGCGTTGGAATCGGGACAGGGAGGGTCGGGGAGCTGTTTTTT,CSVGIGTGRVGELFF
TRBV29-1,TRBJ2-2,NA,TRBD2,TGCAGCGTCGTGGGATCCGGGAGGGCCAACACCGGGGAGCTGTTTTTT,CSVVGSGRANTGELFF
TRBV5-1,TRBJ2-3,NA,TRBD2,TGCGCCAGCAGCTTGGGTAGCGGGAGGAGCACAGATACGCAGTATTTT,CASSLGSGRSTDTQYF
TRBV7-9,TRBJ2-6,NA,TRBD2,TGTGCCAGCAGCCCGGGAGTCGGGGGGATTATCTCTGGGGCCAACGTCCTGACTTTC,CASSPGVGGIISGANVLTF
TRBV7-2,TRBJ1-1,many,NA,TGTGCCAGCAGCCCCCGGACAGTCGAAGAGGCTTTCTTT,CASSPRTVEEAFF
TRBV19,TRBJ2-4,NA,NA,TGTGCCAGTAGTATCACAGAAGCCAAAAACATTCAGTACTTC,CASSITEAKNIQYF
TRBV4-1,TRBJ2-2,many,TRBD2,TGCGCCAGCAGGCTAGCGGGAGAGGGGGAGCTGTTTTTT,CASRLAGEGELFF